This TCR beta chain was captured in a study of identical twins. Trimming left V 6 bases short and J 0 bases short, with 15 bases between. Germline V lookup: CDR1 MNHEY, CDR2 SMNVEV (reference sequence). The CDR3 spans 15 residues. One entry per CDR3 protein results from TCRdb running MiXCR on the 5' RACE reads. The table includes just under 550,000 distinct CDR3 sequences, roughly 15% detected once. In addition, the sample was reused for a study of yellow fever vaccine responses in identical twins.

The receptor comes from a woman in her late teens or twenties in good health. The chain has TRBV27 and TRBJ2-7, with a weak D call TRBD2 (7 bases). The sample taken for sequencing was CD4+ T cells sorted from blood. The CDR3 region is CASSPGGPSSYEQYF. DNA of the CDR3: TGTGCCAGCAGCCCCGGGGGGCCAAGCTCCTACGAGCAGTACTTC.